The 14 T cell receptor beta chains below come from one sample, sequenced in a study of blood T cells in healthy people across ages. Next came a second PCR, run for about 7 to 11 cycles, which used a sample-barcoded 5' primer along with a J-beta primer mix. From the 5' RACE reads, TCRdb called clonotypes with MiXCR, one entry per CDR3 protein. The top ten hold approximately 4.1% of the sample, which has approximately 1.5 million distinct CDR3 sequences, 42% seen once. The sample taken for sequencing was blood. These receptors were taken from a woman aged 18-29 years in good health.

The chain recombines TRBV3-1 with TRBJ1-1; TRBD1 is a possible D gene (6 bases). Per the germline V gene, CDR1 is LGHDT and CDR2 is YNNKEL (reference sequence). This CDR3 contains 16 residues. V lost 5 bases and J 0 bases, leaving 16 bases between the germline ends. CDR3 in amino acids: CASSFLRGFMNTEAFF. The CDR3 nucleotides are TGTGCCAGCAGCTTCCTCAGGGGATTCATGAACACTGAAGCTTTCTTT. The full variable domain, its missing parts supplied by reference TRBV3-1 and TRBJ1-1, is DTAVSQTPKYLVTQMGNDKSIKCEQNLGHDTMYWYKQDSKKFLKIMFSYNNKELIINETVPNRFSPKSPDKAHLNLHINSLELGDSAVYFCASSFLRGFMNTEAFFGQGTRLTVV.

This chain connects TRBV27 to TRBJ2-7; D possibly corresponds to TRBD2 (5 bases). Per germline, CDR1 MNHEY and CDR2 SMNVEV (reference sequence). V lost 6 bases and J lost 7, with 16 bases in between. The CDR3 contains 13 residues. The CDR3 coding sequence is TGTGCCAGCAGCCTAGTAGCGACCAATGAGCAGTACTTC. Protein product: CASSLVATNEQYF.

The chain links TRBV7-9 to TRBJ1-4; 8 nucleotides agree with TRBD1. CDR3 size: 14 residues. Germline values: CDR1 SEHNR, CDR2 FQNEAQ (reference sequence). Losses at the gene ends were 4 bases for V and 7 bases for J; bases not matched to a gene: 5. The CDR3 here is CASSYMTGAEKLFF. CDR3 nucleotide sequence: TGTGCCAGCAGCTACATGACAGGGGCTGAAAAACTGTTTTTT.

This chain connects TRBV12-3 or TRBV12-4 to TRBJ2-4; D is ambiguous. The V end was cut by 9 bases, the J end by 1 base, with 4 bases between. This CDR3 has 11 amino acids. The chain's CDR3 is CARGAKNIQYF. CDR3 DNA: TGTGCCAGAGGGGCCAAAAACATTCAGTACTTC.

This clonotype appeared a single time. Compared with germline, one end of the junction differs, possibly owing to a read error. The rearrangement joins TRBV6-5 to TRBJ2-3; D possibly uses TRBD1 or TRBD2 (5 bases each). The CDR3 length is 14 residues. CDR1 and CDR2 (germline): MNHEY, SVGAGI. The CDR3 bases are TGTGCTAGCACCTACGGGGCGCCGTCAGATACGCAGTATTTT. Translating gives CASTYGAPSDTQYF.

This clonotype was seen a few times. CDR3 residues: CASSIRDEQYF. In nucleotides, the CDR3 is TGTGCCAGTAGTATCCGGGACGAGCAGTACTTC. The V and J genes are TRBV19 and TRBJ2-7; the D is unclear. Trimming pared 3 bases from V and 5 bases from J, leaving 5 bases between. The CDR3 is made up of 11 amino acids. In germline, CDR1 is LNHDA, CDR2 SQIVND (reference sequence).

The V gene is TRBV6-5, the J gene TRBJ2-7, with TRBD1 as a possible D gene (5 bases). Per germline, CDR1 MNHEY and CDR2 SVGAGI. Trimming removed 0 bases from V and 4 bases from J, with 16 bases in between. The CDR3 length is 16 residues. This CDR3 is CASSYSGASLEYEQYF. The CDR3 region has the DNA TGTGCCAGCAGTTACTCTGGGGCATCCCTCGAATACGAGCAGTACTTC.

This clonotype has more than one count but fewer than ten. The chain carries TRBV4-3 and TRBJ2-7, with D possibly TRBD1 on 6 matching bases. The CDR3 loop spans 14 amino acids. The germline gives CDR1 LGHNA, CDR2 YSLEER. The V and J ends lost 0 bases and 8 bases respectively, with 14 bases between them. CDR3 sequence (DNA): TGCGCCAGCAGCCAAGATAGTTCTCAGGGGAAGCAGTACTTC. Translated: CASSQDSSQGKQYF.

A remark on this clonotype: One end of the junction varies from germline; a read error may be responsible. DNA for the CDR3: TGTGCCGGCAGACTAGCTCTCTACAATGAGCAGTTCTTC. It encodes CAGRLALYNEQFF. The genes are TRBV7-2 and TRBJ2-1, with 7 positions matching TRBD2. The CDR3 extends over 13 amino acids. Germline V CDR1 and CDR2: SGHTA, FQGNSA.

This chain links TRBV6-1 with TRBJ2-1; D call uncertain. CDR1 is MNHNS and CDR2 is SASEGT in the germline V gene. The length of the CDR3 is 13 residues. V was shortened by 1 base and J by 3 bases, with 4 bases between the two germline ends. Written as DNA, the CDR3 is TGTGCCAGCAGTGAAGGGGACTACAATGAGCAGTTCTTC. Translation gives CASSEGDYNEQFF.

The chain employs TRBV12-3 or TRBV12-4 and TRBJ2-7; D is perhaps TRBD2 (7 bases). This CDR3 region has 14 residues. Trimming pared 3 bases from V and 3 bases from J, leaving 12 bases between. The CDR3: CASSFGRGNYEQYF. CDR3 bases: TGTGCCAGCAGTTTTGGGAGGGGGAACTACGAGCAGTACTTC.

This chain connects TRBV6-5 to TRBJ1-1; D gene unclear. Looked up from germline, CDR1 is MNHEY and CDR2 is SVGAGI. With 3 bases removed from V and 4 bases from J, the gap between germline ends came to 9 bases. This CDR3 spans 13 amino acids. The CDR3 sequence is CASSYRSGTEAFF. The CDR3 region has the DNA TGTGCCAGCAGTTATCGATCGGGCACTGAAGCTTTCTTT.

The chain has TRBV29-1 and TRBJ2-7; 11 bases are a match to TRBD2. Germline V gene data show CDR1 as SQVTM and CDR2 as ANQGSEA. This CDR3 is built from 13 residues. The V gene end was trimmed by 5 bases and the J gene end by 6 bases; junction bases not matched to a gene: 6. The CDR3 spells CSVTGLAVVEQYF. CDR3 sequence (DNA): TGCAGCGTTACGGGACTAGCGGTGGTCGAGCAGTACTTC.

This clonotype has just a few counts. The V gene is TRBV7-2, the J gene TRBJ2-7; no definite D call. Germline V gene data show CDR1 as SGHTA and CDR2 as FQGNSA. CDR3 size: 13 residues. Deletions cut 4 bases from V and 1 base from J, with 8 bases between. The chain's CDR3 is CASSSFTSYEQYF. The DNA for the CDR3 is TGTGCCAGCAGCTCGTTCACTTCCTACGAGCAGTACTTC. The full variable domain, rest sourced from reference TRBV7-2 and TRBJ2-7, is GAGVSQSPSNKVTEKGKDVELRCDPISGHTALYWYRQSLGQGLEFLIYFQGNSAPDKSGLPSDRFSAERTGGSVSTLTIQRTQQEDSAVYLCASSSFTSYEQYFGPGTRLTVT.